These 20 T cell receptor beta chains were sequenced from one sample in a study of T cell changes during pregnancy in multiple sclerosis. TCRdb keeps only in-frame clones here, not all; method: immunoSEQ multiplex PCR. The data show 40,000 to 55,000 clones, with 80% to 95% seen just once and 0.7% held by the top ten. The source was CD4+ T cells from peripheral blood mononuclear cells, collected before pregnancy. The receptors were sampled from a female donor with multiple sclerosis, enrolled in a pregnancy study.

The chain employs TRBV11-1 and TRBJ2-1; 12 positions agree with TRBD2. Germline V gene lookup returns CDR1 SGHAT and CDR2 FQDESV (reference sequence). Trimming at V came to 4 bases and at J to 4 bases, leaving 8 bases not matched to a gene. The CDR3 contains 17 residues. The DNA for the CDR3 is TGTGCCAGCAGCTCGCTGACTAGCGGGAGAGTATACAATGAGCAGTTCTTC. It yields the protein CASSSLTSGRVYNEQFF.

The chain recombines TRBV2 with TRBJ2-2, with D hard to call. V shed 2 bases and J shed 6 bases, with 7 bases lying between them. The CDR3 length is 13 residues. The germline V gene has CDR1 SNHLY and CDR2 FYNNEI. CDR3 in amino acids: CASSERVAGELFF. The CDR3 bases are TGTGCCAGCAGTGAAAGAGTCGCCGGGGAGCTGTTTTTT.

The CDR3 is CASSTDWNPGNTIYF. Here the CDR3 DNA reads TGTGCCAGCAGTACCGACTGGAACCCGGGAAACACCATATATTTT. The chain is built from TRBV6-5 and TRBJ1-3; D not resolved. The V gene's germline CDR1 is MNHEY and CDR2 SVGAGI. The V end lost 5 bases, the J end lost 4 bases, and 15 bases lay between the germline ends. The CDR3 totals 15 residues.

The rearrangement joins TRBV29-1 to TRBJ1-1; the D gene is possibly TRBD1 (6 bases). V lost 5 bases and J lost 1, with 14 bases in between. The CDR3 consists of 14 residues. Germline V gene sequence: CDR1 SQVTM, CDR2 ANQGSEA. CDR3 sequence: CSVRDRPPNTEAFF. CDR3 nucleotides: TGCAGCGTTCGAGACAGGCCCCCGAACACTGAAGCTTTCTTT.

The chain is built from TRBV29-1 and TRBJ2-7; 8 nucleotides align to TRBD2. Trimming removed 7 bases from V and 4 bases from J; junction bases left unmatched: 21. This CDR3 spans 17 amino acids. CDR1 and CDR2 from the germline V gene are SQVTM and ANQGSEA. CDR3 in amino acids: CSALGGTGGGRRYEQYF. The CDR3 DNA is TGCAGCGCCCTAGGAGGGACCGGGGGCGGGAGGCGGTACGAGCAGTACTTC.

The chain couples TRBV5-4 to TRBJ2-1; TRBD2 aligns across 7 bases. The CDR3 has 16 amino acids. Per germline, CDR1 SGHNT and CDR2 YYREEE (reference sequence). Losses at the gene ends were 4 bases for V and 10 bases for J; bases not matched to a gene: 17. This CDR3 is CASSPLGWEGEKEQFF. CDR3 sequence (DNA): TGTGCCAGCAGCCCCCTCGGGTGGGAGGGCGAAAAAGAGCAGTTCTTC.

CDR3 DNA sequence: TGTGCCAGCAGCTTAGTGCGGAACACTGAAGCTTTCTTT. Its translation: CASSLVRNTEAFF. The chain carries TRBV7-2 and TRBJ1-1, with D unresolved. This CDR3 contains 13 residues. The V gene's germline CDR1 is SGHTA and CDR2 FQGNSA. Trimming cost V 1 base and J 1 base, with 4 bases left between them.

As DNA, the CDR3 is TGCGCCAGCAGCCAGATAGGGACAGGGGGAGAGACCCAGTACTTC. Translation: CASSQIGTGGETQYF. The chain carries TRBV4-3 and TRBJ2-5, with TRBD1 matching over 11 bases. This CDR3 region has 15 residues. V trimming: 3 bases; J trimming: 4 bases; junction bases outside the gene matches: 4. Per germline, CDR1 LGHNA and CDR2 YSLEER.

The chain has TRBV28 and TRBJ2-1; TRBD1 is a possible D gene (6 bases). This CDR3 contains 16 residues. Per germline, CDR1 MDHEN and CDR2 SYDVKM. Trimming left V 5 bases short and J 0 bases short, with 14 bases between. CDR3: CASSPSRGISYNEQFF. CDR3 in DNA: TGTGCCAGCAGTCCCTCAAGGGGGATCTCCTACAATGAGCAGTTCTTC.

The chain links TRBV7-8 to TRBJ2-2; tentatively, D is TRBD1 (5 bases). The CDR3 runs to 15 residues. V was trimmed by 3 bases and J by 1 base, leaving 9 bases between them. Germline CDR1 SGHVS, CDR2 FQNEAQ. CDR3 in amino acids: CASSLNTGNTGELFF. The CDR3 nucleotides are TGTGCCAGCAGCTTGAATACAGGGAACACCGGGGAGCTGTTTTTT.

By share, this clone ranks as medium-sized (0.01 to 0.1%). The CDR3, as DNA: TGCGCCAGCAGCTTGGAGGGACACAAGGCTTTCTTT. Translated, it gives CASSLEGHKAFF. This chain uses TRBV5-1 with TRBJ1-1, with a possible D match to TRBD1 (6 bases). V lost 0 bases, J lost 11 bases, and 11 bases lay in between. The CDR3 sequence is 12 residues long. Per germline, CDR1 SGHRS and CDR2 YFSETQ.

The chain is built from TRBV11-1 and TRBJ2-5, with 14 bases matching TRBD2. CDR3 size: 18 residues. The V gene end was trimmed by 2 bases and the J gene end by 0 bases; junction bases not matched to a gene: 5. The germline CDR1 and CDR2 sequences are SGHAT and FQDESV (reference sequence). The DNA for the CDR3 is TGTGCCAGCAGCTTAACCGGACTAGCGGGAGGCAACCAAGAGACCCAGTACTTC. It translates to CASSLTGLAGGNQETQYF.

This rearrangement joins TRBV6-1 to TRBJ1-4; TRBD1 might be the D (5 bases). This CDR3 comprises 15 residues. V gave up 6 bases and J gave up 6 bases, with 17 bases separating them. The germline V gene encodes CDR1 MNHNS and CDR2 SASEGT. CDR3 sequence (DNA): TGTGCCAGCAGCGTAATGGGACTGCGGGATGAAAAACTGTTTTTT. The encoded protein is CASSVMGLRDEKLFF.

As to this clone: One junction end disagrees with the germline gene, perhaps due to a read error. This chain links TRBV2 with TRBJ1-2, with TRBD1 identical over 9 bases. Germline V gene lookup returns CDR1 SNHLY and CDR2 FYNNEI. The CDR3 length is 14 residues. The DNA of the CDR3 is TGTGCCAGCAGTCAAGCTACAGGGGGCGCCGACTACACCTTC. Translating gives CASSQATGGADYTF.

This sequence joins TRBV2 and TRBJ1-5; no clear D gene. V was trimmed by 8 bases and J by 0 bases, leaving 8 bases between them. The germline CDR1 and CDR2 sequences are SNHLY and FYNNEI. The CDR3 loop spans 13 amino acids. CDR3 sequence reads: CASRPGSNQPQHF. The CDR3, as DNA: TGTGCCAGCCGCCCAGGTAGCAATCAGCCCCAGCATTTT.

CDR3 sequence: CASSQDRGGSLTDTQYF. The CDR3 region has the DNA TGCGCCAGCAGCCAAGATCGGGGGGGCAGTCTCACAGATACGCAGTATTTT. The chain is built from TRBV4-1 and TRBJ2-3, with 8 positions matching TRBD2. In germline, CDR1 is MGHRA, CDR2 YSYEKL. This CDR3 is built from 17 residues. V trimming: 0 bases; J trimming: 2 bases; junction bases outside the gene matches: 7.

This clone was recorded once. The rearrangement joins TRBV10-3 to TRBJ2-5; perhaps TRBD2 as D (5 bases). CDR3 size: 18 residues. Trimming left V 0 bases short and J 3 bases short, with 20 bases between. The germline CDR1 and CDR2 sequences are ENHRY and SYGVKD. The CDR3: CAISESRTDIATKETQYF. CDR3 in DNA: TGTGCCATCAGTGAGTCGAGAACAGACATAGCGACGAAAGAGACCCAGTACTTC.

The J gene is TRBJ2-3, the V gene TRBV19; TRBD2 aligns across 14 bases. With 4 bases clipped from V and 5 bases from J, the junction kept 5 bases outside the gene matches. The CDR3 totals 16 residues. CDR1 is LNHDA and CDR2 is SQIVND in the germline V gene (reference sequence). CDR3 region: CASSTRLAGGGDTQYF. The CDR3 nucleotides read TGTGCCAGTAGTACCCGACTAGCGGGGGGGGGAGATACGCAGTATTTT.

The rearrangement links TRBV19 to TRBJ1-5; the match to TRBD1 covers 7 bases. The CDR3 contains 14 residues. V dropped 4 bases and J dropped 3; count of bases not matched to a gene: 3. CDR1 is LNHDA, CDR2 SQIVND, per germline (reference sequence). CDR3 sequence reads: CASSRDSLNQPQHF. Written as DNA, the CDR3 is TGTGCCAGTAGTAGGGACAGTCTCAATCAGCCCCAGCATTTT.

In this sample, this clone turned up once. This chain links TRBV9 with TRBJ2-1; D may be TRBD1 (5 bases). Trimming left V 2 bases short and J 7 bases short, with 10 bases between. Germline V CDR1 and CDR2: SGDLS, YYNGEE. The CDR3 is made up of 13 amino acids. CDR3 in amino acids: CASSVTYRNEQFF. CDR3 DNA sequence: TGTGCCAGCAGCGTTACTTACAGGAATGAGCAGTTCTTC. Full variable domain (remainder filled in from reference TRBV9 and TRBJ2-1): DSGVTQTPKHLITATGQRVTLRCSPRSGDLSVYWYQQSLDQGLQFLIQYYNGEERAKGNILERFSAQQFPDLHSELNLSSLELGDSALYFCASSVTYRNEQFFGPGTRLTVL.